Listed here is a single T cell receptor (beta chain). Its specificity is unknown. Likely unrecorded immune exposures existed in these nominally healthy donors. Trimming shortened V by 4 bases and J by 7 bases, and 17 bases separated the two germline ends. Germline V gene lookup returns CDR1 SGHNT and CDR2 YYREEE (reference sequence). The CDR3 covers 14 residues. This entry belongs to a study of cytomegalovirus exposure and HLA in healthy donors. Overall study results and limits: Of the V segments, some could not be distinguished, including TRBV6-2 and TRBV6-3, and were excluded.

The study ran its PCR with 60 Vbeta and 13 Jbeta primers. Clones were read by immunoSEQ multiplex PCR, and TCRdb kept only the in-frame ones, dropping some. This sample has about 180,000 clones; about three quarters occur once, and the top ten carry 3.7%. The TCR sequence derives from a woman aged 60-75 years in good health and CMV-seropositive. The chain carries TRBV5-4 and TRBJ1-2, with no clear D. The material sequenced was PBMCs. CDR3 protein: CASSQAGSGRGYTF. CDR3 coding DNA: TGTGCCAGCAGCCAGGCGGGCAGCGGACGTGGCTACACCTTC.